This T cell receptor (beta chain) was sequenced for a study of blood T cell repertoires in COVID-19. Study-wide context: PBMCs, B-cell-depleted T cells, or T cells were the source of the cDNA or gDNA that made up the material.

Germline V CDR1 and CDR2: MNHEY, SVGEGT. V was trimmed by 2 bases and J by 11 bases, leaving 6 bases between them. This CDR3 spans 10 amino acids. Per the study methods: It was from reference gene primer amplification that nucleated cell counts were estimated. The protocol was immunoSEQ multiplex PCR, while the TCRdb copy is restricted to in-frame clones and leaves out a portion. V and J calls and clone size come straight from that table; D and trimming were deduced from the DNA. The sample consists of fewer than 150,000 clones, around 90% of them appearing once. The chain recombines TRBV6-2 or TRBV6-3 with TRBJ1-1; D not certain. This clonotype was obtained from a human donor in a cohort sampled during active COVID-19. Sequenced sample: peripheral blood. The CDR3, as DNA: TGTGCCAGCAGTTACGGAGTGGCTTTCTTT. Translation: CASSYGVAFF.